This T cell receptor (beta chain) is from a study of Graves' ophthalmopathy and Graves' hyperthyroidism. Diagnosis was based on clinical symptoms, serum thyroxine, TRAb, thyroid ultrasound and orbital computed tomography. There are 20 residues in the CDR3. V was shortened by 5 bases and J by 2 bases, with 30 bases between the two germline ends. Germline V gene sequence: CDR1 SGHAT, CDR2 FQDESV (reference sequence). This clonotype was seen ten or more times. Scientists amplified the TCR beta CDR3 regions from RNA transcripts. First-round RT-PCR relied on HTBI primers, and a second-round multiplex PCR came next. TCRdb independently ran MiXCR on the multiplex PCR reads; one entry per CDR3 protein. This sample has 450,000 or so distinct CDR3 sequences, with approximately 14% found just once.

The sample comprised blood. The clonotype comes from a woman aged 25 to 39 with Graves' ophthalmopathy. V usage is TRBV11-1 and J usage is TRBJ2-5, with D perhaps TRBD2 (7 bases). DNA for the CDR3: TGTGCCAGCAGCCCCCCCGGACTCGAAAACCGGGGGAGGGGGCAAGAGACCCAGTACTTC. It specifies CASSPPGLENRGRGQETQYF.